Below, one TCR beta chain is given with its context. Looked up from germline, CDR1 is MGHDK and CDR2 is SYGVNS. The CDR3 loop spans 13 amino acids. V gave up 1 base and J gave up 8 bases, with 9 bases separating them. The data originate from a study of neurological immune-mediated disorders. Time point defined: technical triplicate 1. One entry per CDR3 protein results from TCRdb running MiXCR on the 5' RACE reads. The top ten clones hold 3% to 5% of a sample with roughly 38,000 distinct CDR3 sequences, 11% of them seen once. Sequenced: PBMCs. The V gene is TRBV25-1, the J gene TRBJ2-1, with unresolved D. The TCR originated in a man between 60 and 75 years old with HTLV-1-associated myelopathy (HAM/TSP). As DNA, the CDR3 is TGTGCCAGCAGTGAATTAGGCCCGGATGAGCAGTTCTTC. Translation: CASSELGPDEQFF.